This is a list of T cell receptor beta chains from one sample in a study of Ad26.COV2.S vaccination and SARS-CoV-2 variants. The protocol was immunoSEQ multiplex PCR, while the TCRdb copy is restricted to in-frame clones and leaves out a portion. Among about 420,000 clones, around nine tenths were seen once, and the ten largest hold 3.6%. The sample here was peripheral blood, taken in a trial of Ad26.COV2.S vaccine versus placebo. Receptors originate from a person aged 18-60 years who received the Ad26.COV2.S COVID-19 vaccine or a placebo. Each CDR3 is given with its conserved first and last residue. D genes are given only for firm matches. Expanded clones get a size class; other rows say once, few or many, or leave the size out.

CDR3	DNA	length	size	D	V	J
CASSYRLRGTYEQYF	TGTGCCAGCAGCTACCGACTCAGGGGCACCTACGAGCAGTACTTC	15	.	.	TRBV7-2	TRBJ2-7
CASSPLAVVTDTQYF	TGTGCCAGCAGCCCCTTAGCGGTAGTCACAGATACGCAGTATTTT	15	few	.	TRBV3-1/TRBV3-2	TRBJ2-3
CASSRMPRNTGELFF	TGCGCCAGCAGCCGCATGCCTAGGAACACCGGGGAGCTGTTTTTT	15	once	.	TRBV5-1	TRBJ2-2
CASSSFRTGGFYEQYF	TGTGCCAGCAGTTCTTTCCGGACAGGGGGCTTCTACGAGCAGTACTTC	16	.	TRBD1	TRBV6-2/TRBV6-3	TRBJ2-7
CASSFQGAGELFF	TGTGCCAGCAGTTTTCAGGGGGCCGGGGAGCTGTTTTTT	13	.	TRBD1	TRBV12-3/TRBV12-4	TRBJ2-2
CASSLTGTAYTEAFF	TGCGCCAGCAGCTTAACCGGGACAGCTTACACTGAAGCTTTCTTT	15	.	TRBD1	TRBV5-1	TRBJ1-1
CASSLALTSDEQYF	TGTGCCAGCAGCTTAGCACTAACTAGCGACGAGCAGTACTTC	14	.	TRBD2	TRBV7-8	TRBJ2-7
CASSDPPGGGSPLHF	TGTGCCAGCAGCGACCCCCCAGGGGGCGGTTCACCCCTCCACTTT	15	few	TRBD1	TRBV28	TRBJ1-6
CASGLAGGGELFF	TGTGCTAGTGGTTTGGCGGGAGGCGGGGAGCTGTTTTTT	13	.	TRBD2	TRBV12-5	TRBJ2-2
CASSQGASGYQSSYNEQFF	TGTGCCAGCAGCCAGGGGGCTAGCGGGTATCAGAGCTCCTACAATGAGCAGTTCTTC	19	.	.	TRBV7-9	TRBJ2-1
CASRLTGVNTEAFF	TGTGCCAGCAGACTGACAGGAGTGAACACTGAAGCTTTCTTT	14	once	.	TRBV7-9	TRBJ1-1
CASSTGGNIQYF	TGTGCCAGCAGTACAGGGGGAAACATTCAGTACTTC	12	.	TRBD1	TRBV6-2/TRBV6-3	TRBJ2-4
CASSLGQGGEQFF	TGTGCCAGCAGCCTGGGACAGGGGGGCGAGCAGTTCTTC	13	.	TRBD1	TRBV3-1/TRBV3-2	TRBJ2-1
CASRNAGGSDTQYF	TGTGCCAGCAGAAATGCGGGGGGTTCAGATACGCAGTATTTT	14	.	TRBD2	TRBV6-5	TRBJ2-3
CASSLELSGTQYF	TGTGCCAGCAGCTTGGAGCTAAGCGGGACCCAGTACTTC	13	.	.	TRBV5-6	TRBJ2-5
CASSMLNLGQGDGYTF	TGTGCCAGCAGCATGCTAAACCTCGGACAGGGGGACGGCTACACCTTC	16	once	TRBD1	TRBV7-2	TRBJ1-2
CASSLGGGPSSYEQYF	TGCGCCAGCAGCTTGGGGGGCGGGCCGAGCTCCTACGAGCAGTACTTC	16	.	.	TRBV5-1	TRBJ2-7
CASSRIGDRVGQPQHF	TGTGCCAGTAGTAGGATCGGGGACAGGGTAGGTCAGCCCCAGCATTTT	16	.	TRBD1	TRBV19	TRBJ1-5
CASRDRGSTYEQYF	TGTGCCAGCAGGGACAGGGGGTCAACCTACGAGCAGTACTTC	14	.	TRBD1	TRBV28	TRBJ2-7
CASSLNYNSPLHF	TGTGCCAGCAGCCTAAACTATAATTCACCCCTCCACTTT	13	.	.	TRBV11-2	TRBJ1-6
CASSVATGGTQHF	TGTGCCAGCAGCGTAGCTACGGGGGGAACCCAGCATTTT	13	.	.	TRBV9	TRBJ1-5
CASSPSGQWYTIYF	TGTGCCAGCAGCCCATCGGGACAGTGGTACACCATATATTTT	14	.	TRBD1	TRBV5-6	TRBJ1-3
CASSLGVGGRGNQPQHF	TGTGCCAGCAGCTTAGGGGTAGGGGGAAGGGGCAATCAGCCCCAGCATTTT	17	.	.	TRBV7-9	TRBJ1-5
CASSLEITDTQYF	TGTGCCAGCAGTTTAGAAATCACAGATACGCAGTATTTT	13	.	.	TRBV12-3/TRBV12-4	TRBJ2-3
CASSLVLQRQGKETQYF	TGTGCCAGCAGCTTAGTCCTGCAGCGGCAGGGCAAAGAGACCCAGTACTTC	17	.	.	TRBV11-2	TRBJ2-5
CASSPATLTGAYQETQYF	TGTGCCAGCAGCCCCGCAACTTTGACAGGGGCGTACCAAGAGACCCAGTACTTC	18	once	TRBD1	TRBV5-8	TRBJ2-5
CATSRGPRNTEAFF	TGTGCCACCAGCAGAGGACCCCGGAACACTGAAGCTTTCTTT	14	.	.	TRBV15	TRBJ1-1
CASSQGRETQYF	TGTGCCAGCAGCCAGGGGAGGGAGACCCAGTACTTC	12	.	.	TRBV14	TRBJ2-5
CASSITGELFF	TGTGCCAGCAGTATTACCGGGGAGCTGTTTTTT	11	.	.	TRBV28	TRBJ2-2
CTTSDFGAEQFF	TGTACCACCAGTGATTTCGGGGCGGAGCAGTTCTTC	12	.	.	TRBV24-1	TRBJ2-1
CASSIVPYPFTGELFF	TGTGCCAGTAGTATCGTCCCCTACCCTTTCACCGGGGAGCTGTTTTTT	16	.	.	TRBV19	TRBJ2-2
CSVDGGEGYEQYF	TGCAGCGTTGATGGGGGGGAAGGGTACGAGCAGTACTTC	13	.	TRBD2	TRBV29-1	TRBJ2-7
CASSTRGGLKETQYF	TGTGCCAGTAGTACCCGGGGCGGTCTAAAAGAGACCCAGTACTTC	15	.	.	TRBV19	TRBJ2-5
CAISDRLRGRTEAFF	TGTGCCATCAGTGACCGACTCAGGGGGCGAACTGAAGCTTTCTTT	15	.	TRBD1	TRBV10-3	TRBJ1-1
CASSRGLAGPTAHNEQFF	TGCGCCAGCAGCCGAGGACTAGCGGGGCCCACAGCCCACAATGAGCAGTTCTTC	18	.	TRBD2	TRBV4-3	TRBJ2-1
CATTGGATGELFF	TGTGCCACTACAGGGGGCGCGACCGGGGAGCTGTTTTTT	13	.	TRBD1	TRBV10-3	TRBJ2-2
CASSIASGTLEAFF	TGTGCCAGTAGTATAGCTTCCGGGACACTTGAAGCTTTCTTT	14	.	.	TRBV19	TRBJ1-1
CAWSAFRPNHPAGANVLTF	TGTGCCTGGAGTGCATTTCGCCCCAATCATCCAGCGGGGGCCAACGTCCTGACTTTC	19	.	.	TRBV30	TRBJ2-6
CASSYSKGQGYEQYF	TGTGCCAGCAGTTACTCAAAGGGACAGGGGTACGAGCAGTACTTC	15	.	TRBD1	TRBV6-2/TRBV6-3	TRBJ2-7
CATSQGVGGTQYF	TGTGCCACCTCCCAGGGGGTCGGGGGGACCCAGTACTTC	13	.	.	TRBV28	TRBJ2-5
CASSLIGGVQETQYF	TGTGCCAGCTCCCTAATCGGTGGGGTTCAAGAGACCCAGTACTTC	15	.	.	TRBV6-1	TRBJ2-5
CASSSDRGAQLEQYF	TGTGCCAGCAGTTCTGACAGGGGCGCCCAATTGGAGCAGTACTTC	15	.	TRBD1	TRBV28	TRBJ2-7
CASSFGGDRNQPQHF	TGTGCCAGCAGCTTTGGGGGGGACCGCAATCAGCCCCAGCATTTT	15	.	.	TRBV7-2	TRBJ1-5
CASSLSRGINAEAFF	TGTGCCAGCAGCTTAAGCCGGGGGATAAACGCTGAAGCTTTCTTT	15	few	.	TRBV11-2	TRBJ1-1
CASALTGGISPLHF	TGTGCCAGCGCTCTGACAGGGGGCATTTCACCCCTCCACTTT	14	.	TRBD1	TRBV25-1	TRBJ1-6
CASSFPGNTEAFF	TGTGCCAGTAGTTTCCCTGGGAACACTGAAGCTTTCTTT	13	.	.	TRBV19	TRBJ1-1
CASSIKLSSYNEQFF	TGTGCCAGTAGTATAAAGCTTAGCTCCTACAATGAGCAGTTCTTC	15	.	.	TRBV19	TRBJ2-1
CASSNFRDRGDTQYF	TGTGCCAGTAGTAACTTCCGGGACAGGGGAGATACGCAGTATTTT	15	.	TRBD1	TRBV19	TRBJ2-3
CASSLIGTDNTEAFF	TGTGCCAGCAGCTTAATTGGGACAGATAACACTGAAGCTTTCTTT	15	.	TRBD1	TRBV7-2	TRBJ1-1
CASSRAGRYGYTF	TGTGCCAGCAGCCGTGCAGGGCGCTATGGCTACACCTTC	13	.	.	TRBV3-1/TRBV3-2	TRBJ1-2
CASSPLGNLLHGYTF	TGCGCCAGCAGCCCCCTAGGGAATCTCCTCCATGGCTACACCTTC	15	.	.	TRBV5-1	TRBJ1-2
CASGPPGGNTIYF	TGTGCTAGTGGTCCACCCGGGGGAAACACCATATATTTT	13	.	.	TRBV12-5	TRBJ1-3
CASSIGALRSGANVLTF	TGTGCCAGCAGCATTGGGGCCCTAAGGTCTGGGGCCAACGTCCTGACTTTC	17	.	.	TRBV7-3	TRBJ2-6
CASSIRGSSGNTIYF	TGTGCCAGTAGTATCAGGGGCAGCTCTGGAAACACCATATATTTT	15	.	.	TRBV19	TRBJ1-3
CASSYGPTSYNEKLFF	TGTGCCAGCAGTTACGGGCCCACCTCTTATAATGAAAAACTGTTTTTT	16	.	.	TRBV6-2/TRBV6-3	TRBJ1-4